This T cell receptor beta chain was identified during a study of cytomegalovirus exposure and HLA in healthy donors. Study observations and caveats: In an earlier analysis, productive rearrangement rates for most beta V segments clustered near 87% or 30%. TCR beta chain V- and J-gene trimming was linked, in a later analysis, to a missense variant in DCLRE1C.

Germline CDR1 and CDR2: MNHEY and SMNVEV (reference sequence). V shed 6 bases, J shed 1 base, and the junction held 7 bases outside the gene matches. CDR3 length: 15 amino acids. This clone was observed a single time. The antigen is undetermined. Primers included in the PCR were 60 Vbeta and 13 Jbeta primers. Produced via immunoSEQ multiplex PCR; TCRdb's table is partial and in-frame only. The sample has 140,000 to 150,000 clones, 75% to 80% seen once. Source material: PBMCs. This TCR was recovered from a male donor in good health and CMV-seronegative. This sequence joins TRBV27 and TRBJ2-7; TRBD1 aligns across 9 bases. DNA for the CDR3: TGTGCCAGCAGACTTCGGGGACAGGGTTCCTACGAGCAGTACTTC. This translates into CASRLRGQGSYEQYF.